Following are 22 T cell receptor beta chains from one sample sequenced in a study of cytomegalovirus exposure and HLA in healthy donors. Vbeta (60) and Jbeta (13) primers were used in the PCR. The repertoire was sequenced with immunoSEQ multiplex PCR; TCRdb's copy has only in-frame clones and lacks some. The data show around 150,000 clones, 64% seen once. The material sequenced was PBMCs. The source of these receptors is a woman aged 25 to 39 in good health and CMV-seropositive.

This sequence joins TRBV25-1 and TRBJ2-1, with 10 bases that match TRBD2. CDR1 is MGHDK and CDR2 is SYGVNS in the germline V gene. V shed 7 bases and J 6 bases; nucleotides not matched to a gene: 3. The CDR3 has 13 amino acids. The CDR3 DNA follows: TGTGCCAGCACCCTAGCGGGAGCCAATGAGCAGTTCTTC. This gives the protein CASTLAGANEQFF. Together with reference TRBV25-1 and TRBJ2-1, the CDR3 gives the full variable domain: EADIYQTPRYLVIGTGKKITLECSQTMGHDKMYWYQQDPGMELHLIHYSYGVNSTEKGDLSSESTVSRIRTEHFPLTLESARPSHTSQYLCASTLAGANEQFFGPGTRLTVL.

Here the CDR3 DNA reads TGCGCCAGCAATTCCGGGAGAAATGAAAAACTGTTTTTT. It is translated as CASNSGRNEKLFF. The chain carries TRBV10-1 and TRBJ1-4; unclear D gene. V gave up 7 bases and J gave up 5 bases, with 11 bases separating them. The CDR3 sequence is 13 residues long. The germline gives CDR1 WNHNN, CDR2 SYGVQD (reference sequence).

The rearrangement links TRBV27 to TRBJ2-7; D is undetermined. Germline lookup yields CDR1 MNHEY and CDR2 SMNVEV (reference sequence). V was clipped by 6 bases and J by 0 bases, with 9 bases between them. The CDR3 covers 13 residues. CDR3 bases: TGTGCCAGCAGCCCCGCGGTCTCCTACGAGCAGTACTTC. It translates to CASSPAVSYEQYF.

The chain combines TRBV7-6 with TRBJ1-4; TRBD1 might be the D (6 bases). V was shortened by 5 bases and J by 8 bases, with 21 bases between the two germline ends. The germline CDR1 and CDR2 sequences are SGHVS and FNYEAQ. This CDR3 spans 16 amino acids. The CDR3 DNA sequence: TGTGCCAGCAGCCCCCGAAGCTCGGACAGTCGAGAAAAACTGTTTTTT. Translated: CASSPRSSDSREKLFF.

Details on this clone: Mismatch with germline at one junction end may stem from a read error. The chain is built from TRBV6-5 and TRBJ2-1; 7 nucleotides match TRBD2. The CDR3 totals 15 residues. Germline CDR1 and CDR2: MNHEY and SVGAGI. The CDR3 region is CASSPREVLDKEQFF. The CDR3 coding sequence is TGTGCCAGCAGCCCCCGGGAGGTGCTAGACAAGGAGCAGTTCTTC.

The rearrangement links TRBV18 to TRBJ2-5, with 10 bases aligning to TRBD2. Near its end, the DNA agrees better with TRBJ2-7, so the J call may be wrong. CDR3 length equals 14 residues. The germline CDR1 and CDR2 sequences are KGHSH and LQKENI. The chain's CDR3 is CASSPRTSGYEQYF. CDR3 DNA sequence: TGTGCCAGCTCGCCGCGGACTAGCGGTTACGAGCAGTACTTC.

V and J are TRBV5-4 and TRBJ2-1; 11 nucleotides match TRBD2. This CDR3 is built from 17 residues. With V trimmed by 3 bases and J by 6 bases, 11 bases remained unmatched. Germline loops: CDR1 SGHNT, CDR2 YYREEE (reference sequence). DNA of the CDR3: TGTGCCAGCAGCTCCCTACTTCTAGCGGGAGGCGTCAATGAGCAGTTCTTC. Protein sequence: CASSSLLLAGGVNEQFF.

The chain has TRBV6-5 and TRBJ1-3; 7 nucleotides agree with TRBD1. The V and J ends lost 5 bases and 2 bases, in that order; junction bases with no gene match: 0. CDR1 MNHEY and CDR2 SVGAGI come from the germline V gene. The CDR3 is made up of 13 amino acids. Here the CDR3 reads CASSGQAGNTIYF. The DNA for the CDR3 is TGTGCCAGCAGTGGACAGGCTGGAAACACCATATATTTT.

The V call is TRBV30, the J call TRBJ2-5; tentative D call: TRBD2 (6 bases). With 0 bases removed from V and 5 bases from J, the gap between germline ends came to 13 bases. Looked up from germline, CDR1 is GTSNPN and CDR2 is SVGIG (reference sequence). The CDR3 loop spans 14 amino acids. CDR3 sequence: CAWSVGGAVETQYF. The CDR3 DNA reads TGTGCCTGGAGTGTAGGAGGGGCGGTGGAGACCCAGTACTTC.

V usage is TRBV28 and J usage is TRBJ1-5; D is perhaps TRBD1 (6 bases). V was shortened by 4 bases and J by 2 bases, with 12 bases between the two germline ends. CDR1 MDHEN and CDR2 SYDVKM come from the germline V gene. The CDR3 extends over 15 amino acids. The chain's CDR3 is CASSSAYRGNQPQHF. The CDR3 DNA follows: TGTGCCAGCAGTTCCGCTTACAGGGGCAATCAGCCCCAGCATTTT. The variable domain in full, completed from reference TRBV28 and TRBJ1-5, reads DVKVTQSSRYLVKRTGEKVFLECVQDMDHENMFWYRQDPGLGLRLIYFSYDVKMKEKGDIPEGYSVSREKKERFSLILESASTNQTSMYLCASSSAYRGNQPQHFGDGTRLSIL.

V is TRBV2 and J is TRBJ1-2; no reliable D call. The CDR3 contains 14 residues. V was trimmed by 9 bases and J by 0 bases, leaving 14 bases between them. In germline, CDR1 is SNHLY, CDR2 FYNNEI. Here the CDR3 DNA reads TGTGCCAGTTATACAGAGTCCTCTAACTATGGCTACACCTTC. It is translated as CASYTESSNYGYTF.

The chain is built from TRBV19 and TRBJ1-6; TRBD1 agrees at 9 bases. The CDR3 contains 15 residues. J lost 9 bases, V lost 6 bases, and 9 bases had no gene match. Per germline, CDR1 LNHDA and CDR2 SQIVND (reference sequence). CDR3 residues: CASSVNRGLSSPLHF. In DNA, the CDR3 is TGTGCCAGTAGCGTCAACAGGGGGCTTAGTTCACCCCTCCACTTT.

The genes are TRBV6-6 and TRBJ2-1; possibly TRBD2 for D (5 bases). This CDR3 comprises 14 residues. V was clipped by 4 bases and J by 4 bases, with 11 bases between them. The germline V gene has CDR1 MNHNY and CDR2 SVGAGI (reference sequence). For the CDR3, the DNA is TGTGCCAGCAGTTCCCTGGGAGTTTACAATGAGCAGTTCTTC. Translation: CASSSLGVYNEQFF.

This clone showed up just a few times. The V gene is TRBV28, the J gene TRBJ2-7; 8 nucleotides agree with TRBD2. The CDR3 contains 12 residues. Germline CDR1 and CDR2: MDHEN and SYDVKM. V trimming: 5 bases; J trimming: 7 bases; junction bases outside the gene matches: 4. CDR3 residues: CASSPPGGEQYF. CDR3 nucleotides: TGTGCCAGCAGTCCCCCGGGGGGGGAGCAGTACTTC.

This clone was picked up a small number of times. The gene calls are TRBV7-2 and TRBJ1-1; D is ambiguous. Germline V CDR1 and CDR2: SGHTA, FQGNSA. Trimming took off 0 bases at V and 7 bases at J, with 9 bases between the two ends. This CDR3 contains 13 residues. CDR3 coding DNA: TGTGCCAGCAGCTTAGCCAGGACTGGTGAAGCTTTCTTT. Translating it yields CASSLARTGEAFF. The full variable domain, with the rest looked up from reference TRBV7-2 and TRBJ1-1, is GAGVSQSPSNKVTEKGKDVELRCDPISGHTALYWYRQSLGQGLEFLIYFQGNSAPDKSGLPSDRFSAERTGGSVSTLTIQRTQQEDSAVYLCASSLARTGEAFFGQGTRLTVV.

Here the CDR3 reads CASSAPQGRSGYTF. The DNA of the CDR3 is TGCGCCAGCAGTGCGCCCCAGGGCAGGTCCGGCTACACCTTC. The chain joins TRBV10-2 to TRBJ1-2, with D possibly matching TRBD1 (5 bases). The germline V and J ends were trimmed by 4 bases and 8 bases, with 17 bases remaining between them. CDR3 size: 14 residues. Germline CDR1 reads WSHSY; CDR2 reads SAAADI.

This clone came up a few times. The chain is built from TRBV14 and TRBJ1-3; D is unresolved. CDR1 is SGHDN, CDR2 FVKESK, per germline. The CDR3 totals 13 residues. Trimming stripped 4 bases from V and 3 bases from J, with 7 bases between. The CDR3 spells CASSPSLGNTIYF. CDR3 DNA sequence: TGTGCCAGCAGCCCTTCCCTTGGAAACACCATATATTTT.

This chain connects TRBV27 to TRBJ2-5; perhaps TRBD2 as D (7 bases). V was trimmed by 4 bases and J by 5 bases, leaving 20 bases between them. Germline V lookup: CDR1 MNHEY, CDR2 SMNVEV (reference sequence). The CDR3 is 16 amino acids. The CDR3 region has the DNA TGTGCCAGCAGTTCACTGGGGGCGGGGGAGAGGGAGACCCAGTACTTC. This sequence encodes CASSSLGAGERETQYF.

The chain employs TRBV5-4 and TRBJ2-7; 9 bases are shared with TRBD2. CDR1 and CDR2 from the germline V gene are SGHNT and YYREEE (reference sequence). The length of the CDR3 is 16 residues. The V segment lost 0 bases and the J segment 3 bases; nucleotides outside the gene matches: 7. Here the CDR3 reads CASSLGAGGPYYEQYF. In nucleotides, the CDR3 is TGTGCCAGCAGCTTGGGGGCGGGAGGGCCATACTACGAGCAGTACTTC.

The CDR3 region is CASSQDGLAGGDTQYF. The CDR3 DNA sequence: TGTGCCAGCAGCCAAGATGGGCTAGCGGGGGGAGATACGCAGTATTTT. The V gene is TRBV4-2, the J gene TRBJ2-3, with 11 nucleotides matching TRBD2. The germline gives CDR1 LGHNA, CDR2 YNFKEQ. The trim removed 0 bases at V and 5 bases at J, leaving 4 bases unmatched. This CDR3 region has 16 residues.

In its sample, this clone was seen a few times. The rearrangement uses TRBV30 and TRBJ1-3; weak D call: TRBD1 (6 bases). Per germline, CDR1 GTSNPN and CDR2 SVGIG (reference sequence). V lost 3 bases and J lost 0, with 15 bases in between. The length of the CDR3 is 16 residues. The CDR3 loop reads CAWRSKGVLSGNTIYF. The CDR3 coding sequence is TGTGCCTGGAGGTCCAAGGGGGTTCTCTCTGGAAACACCATATATTTT.

There are a few counts of this clone. The chain has TRBV29-1 and TRBJ2-1, with D tentatively TRBD2 (5 bases). Trimming left V 6 bases short and J 1 base short, with 16 bases between. There are 15 residues in the CDR3. CDR1 is SQVTM and CDR2 is ANQGSEA in the germline V gene. CDR3 in amino acids: CSVGASARSYNEQFF. DNA for the CDR3: TGCAGCGTGGGAGCTAGTGCGAGGTCCTACAATGAGCAGTTCTTC.